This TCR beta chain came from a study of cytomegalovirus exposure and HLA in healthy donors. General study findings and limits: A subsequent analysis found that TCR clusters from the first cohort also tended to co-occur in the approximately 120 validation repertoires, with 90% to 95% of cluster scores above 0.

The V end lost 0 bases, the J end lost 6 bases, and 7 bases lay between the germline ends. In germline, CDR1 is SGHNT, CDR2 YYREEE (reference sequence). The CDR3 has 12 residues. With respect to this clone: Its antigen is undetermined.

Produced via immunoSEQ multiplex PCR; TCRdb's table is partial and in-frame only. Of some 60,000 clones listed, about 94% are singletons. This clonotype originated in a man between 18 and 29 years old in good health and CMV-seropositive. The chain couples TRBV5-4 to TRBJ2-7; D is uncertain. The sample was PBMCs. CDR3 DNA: TGTGCCAGCAGCTTGGAAGGAGTCGAGCAGTACTTC. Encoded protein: CASSLEGVEQYF.